This T cell receptor (beta chain) was captured in a study of blood T cell repertoires in COVID-19. Only in-frame clones appear in the TCRdb table, and some are missing; sequencing was by immunoSEQ multiplex PCR. The data contain about 63,000 clones, around 80% of them singletons. CDR1 and CDR2 (germline): SGHRS, YFSETQ. V gave up 4 bases and J gave up 2 bases; unmatched junction bases: 12. The CDR3 is made up of 17 amino acids. V gene TRBV5-1 combines with J gene TRBJ2-1, with 7 bases lining up with TRBD1. The sequenced sample was peripheral blood. The TCR originated in a human donor in a cohort sampled during active COVID-19. The CDR3 region is CASSQGYRGSPYNEQFF. The CDR3 DNA sequence: TGCGCCAGCAGCCAAGGCTACAGGGGTTCCCCCTACAATGAGCAGTTCTTC.